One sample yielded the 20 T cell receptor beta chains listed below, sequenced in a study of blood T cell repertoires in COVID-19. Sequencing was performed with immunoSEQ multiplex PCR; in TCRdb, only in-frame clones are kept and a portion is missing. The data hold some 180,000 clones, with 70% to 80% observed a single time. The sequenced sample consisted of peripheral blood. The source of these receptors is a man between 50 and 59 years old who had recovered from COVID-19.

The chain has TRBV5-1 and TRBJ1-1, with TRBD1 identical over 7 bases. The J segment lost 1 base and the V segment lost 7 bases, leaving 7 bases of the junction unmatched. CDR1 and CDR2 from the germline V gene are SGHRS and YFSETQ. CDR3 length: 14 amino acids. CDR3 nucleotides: TGCGCCAGCGGATACAGGGGTCGGAACACTGAAGCTTTCTTT. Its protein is CASGYRGRNTEAFF.

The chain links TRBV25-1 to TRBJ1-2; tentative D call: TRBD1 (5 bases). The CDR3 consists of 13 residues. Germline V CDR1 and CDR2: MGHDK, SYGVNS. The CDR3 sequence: CASREGANYGYTF. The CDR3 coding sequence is TGTGCTTCCAGGGAAGGAGCTAACTATGGCTACACCTTC.

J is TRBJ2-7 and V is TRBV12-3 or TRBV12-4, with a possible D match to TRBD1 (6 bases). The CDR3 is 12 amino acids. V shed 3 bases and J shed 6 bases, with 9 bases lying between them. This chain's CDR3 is CASSLLGAEQYF. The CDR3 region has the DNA TGTGCCAGCAGTTTGCTGGGGGCCGAGCAGTACTTC.

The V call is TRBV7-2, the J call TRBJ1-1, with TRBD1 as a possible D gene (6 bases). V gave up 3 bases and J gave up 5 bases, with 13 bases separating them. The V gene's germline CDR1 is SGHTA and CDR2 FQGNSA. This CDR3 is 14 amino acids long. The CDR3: CASSLGHSITEAFF. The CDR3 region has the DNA TGTGCCAGCAGCTTGGGACATAGTATTACTGAAGCTTTCTTT. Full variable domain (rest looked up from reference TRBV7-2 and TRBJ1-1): GAGVSQSPSNKVTEKGKDVELRCDPISGHTALYWYRQSLGQGLEFLIYFQGNSAPDKSGLPSDRFSAERTGGSVSTLTIQRTQQEDSAVYLCASSLGHSITEAFFGQGTRLTVV.

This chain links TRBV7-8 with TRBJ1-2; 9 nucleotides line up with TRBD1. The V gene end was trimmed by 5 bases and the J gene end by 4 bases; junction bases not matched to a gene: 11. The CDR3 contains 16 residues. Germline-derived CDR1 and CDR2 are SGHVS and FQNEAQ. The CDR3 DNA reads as TGTGCCAGCAGCGTAACCGGGACAGGGTTACTCTATGGCTACACCTTC. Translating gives CASSVTGTGLLYGYTF. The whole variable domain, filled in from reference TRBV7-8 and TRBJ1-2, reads GAGVSQSPRYKVAKRGQDVALRCDPISGHVSLFWYQQALGQGPEFLTYFQNEAQLDKSGLPSDRFFAERPEGSVSTLKIQRTQQEDSAVYLCASSVTGTGLLYGYTFGSGTRLTVV.

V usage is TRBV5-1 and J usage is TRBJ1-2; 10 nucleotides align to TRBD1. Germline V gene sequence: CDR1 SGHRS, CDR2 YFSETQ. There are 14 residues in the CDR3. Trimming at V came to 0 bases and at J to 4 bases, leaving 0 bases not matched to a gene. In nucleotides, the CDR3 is TGCGCCAGCAGCTTGGGGGACAGGGGCTATGGCTACACCTTC. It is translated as CASSLGDRGYGYTF.

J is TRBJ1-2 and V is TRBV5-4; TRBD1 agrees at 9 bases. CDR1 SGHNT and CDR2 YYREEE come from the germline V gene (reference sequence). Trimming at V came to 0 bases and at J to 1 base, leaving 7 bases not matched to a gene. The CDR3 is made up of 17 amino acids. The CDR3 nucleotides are TGTGCCAGCAGCTTGGCCAATACAGGGGGCTATAACTATGGCTACACCTTC. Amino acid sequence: CASSLANTGGYNYGYTF.

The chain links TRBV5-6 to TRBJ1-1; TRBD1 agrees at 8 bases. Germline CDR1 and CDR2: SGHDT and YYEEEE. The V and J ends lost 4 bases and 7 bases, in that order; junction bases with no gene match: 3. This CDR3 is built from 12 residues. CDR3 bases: TGTGCCAGCAGCCGGACAGGGCGTGAAGCTTTCTTT. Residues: CASSRTGREAFF.

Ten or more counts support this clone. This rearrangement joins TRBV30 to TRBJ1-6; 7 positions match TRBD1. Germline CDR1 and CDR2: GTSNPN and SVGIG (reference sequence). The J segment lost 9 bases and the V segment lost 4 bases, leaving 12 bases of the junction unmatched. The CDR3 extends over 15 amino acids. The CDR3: CAWTKDRLDGSPLHF. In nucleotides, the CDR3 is TGTGCCTGGACGAAGGACAGGTTGGATGGTTCACCCCTCCACTTT.

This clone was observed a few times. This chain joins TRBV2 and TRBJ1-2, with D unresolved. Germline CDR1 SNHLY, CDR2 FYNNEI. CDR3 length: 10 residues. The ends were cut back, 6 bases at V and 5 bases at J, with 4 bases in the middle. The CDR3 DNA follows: TGTGCCAGCAGCCTTTATGGCTACACCTTC. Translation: CASSLYGYTF.

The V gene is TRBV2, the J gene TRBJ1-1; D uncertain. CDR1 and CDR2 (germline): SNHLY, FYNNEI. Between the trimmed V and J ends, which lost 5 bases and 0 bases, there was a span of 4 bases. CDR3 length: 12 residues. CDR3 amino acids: CASSTVNTEAFF. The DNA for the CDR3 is TGTGCCAGCAGTACAGTGAACACTGAAGCTTTCTTT.

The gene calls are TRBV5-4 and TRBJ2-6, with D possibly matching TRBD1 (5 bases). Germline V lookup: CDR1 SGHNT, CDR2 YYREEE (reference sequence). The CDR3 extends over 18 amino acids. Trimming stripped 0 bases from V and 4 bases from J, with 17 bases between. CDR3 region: CASSLAGWSGSGANVLTF. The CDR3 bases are TGTGCCAGCAGCTTGGCGGGTTGGTCAGGGTCCGGGGCCAACGTCCTGACTTTC. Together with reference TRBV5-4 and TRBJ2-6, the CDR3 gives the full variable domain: ETGVTQSPTHLIKTRGQQVTLRCSSQSGHNTVSWYQQALGQGPQFIFQYYREEENGRGNFPPRFSGLQFPNYSSELNVNALELDDSALYLCASSLAGWSGSGANVLTFGAGSRLTVL.

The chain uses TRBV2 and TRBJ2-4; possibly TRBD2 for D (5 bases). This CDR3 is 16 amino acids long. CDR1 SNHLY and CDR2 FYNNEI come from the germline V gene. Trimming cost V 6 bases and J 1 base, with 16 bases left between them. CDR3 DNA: TGTGCCAGCAGGCTAGCAGAGATTGGGGCCAAAAACATTCAGTACTTC. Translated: CASRLAEIGAKNIQYF.

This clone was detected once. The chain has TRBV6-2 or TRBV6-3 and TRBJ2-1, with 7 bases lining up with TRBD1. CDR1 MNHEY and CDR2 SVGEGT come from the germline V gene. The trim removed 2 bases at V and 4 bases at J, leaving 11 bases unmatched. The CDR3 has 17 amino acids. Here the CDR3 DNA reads TGTGCCAGCAGTTACGACGATGAGACAGGGAATTACAATGAGCAGTTCTTC. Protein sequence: CASSYDDETGNYNEQFF.

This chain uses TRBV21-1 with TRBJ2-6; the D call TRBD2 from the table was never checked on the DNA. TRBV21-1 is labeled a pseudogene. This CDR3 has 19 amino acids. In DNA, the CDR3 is TGTGCCAGCAGCAAACGTTACGTGCCGGAGAGCTCTGGGGCCAACGTCCTGACTTTC. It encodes CASSKRYVPESSGANVLTF.

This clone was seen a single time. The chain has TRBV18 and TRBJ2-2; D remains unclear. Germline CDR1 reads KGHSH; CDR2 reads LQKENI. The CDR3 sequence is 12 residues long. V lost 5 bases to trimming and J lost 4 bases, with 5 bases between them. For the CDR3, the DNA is TGTGCCAGCTCATCGCGCACCGGGGAGCTGTTTTTT. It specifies CASSSRTGELFF. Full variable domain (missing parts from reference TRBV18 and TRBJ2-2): NAGVMQNPRHLVRRRGQEARLRCSPMKGHSHVYWYRQLPEEGLKFMVYLQKENIIDESGMPKERFSAEFPKEGPSILRIQQVVRGDSAAYFCASSSRTGELFFGEGSRLTVL.

The CDR3 coding sequence is TGTGTCAGATGTGAGGTTTTACTAGCGGTCCCTCGGCGCGAGCAGTACTTC. Translation gives CVRCEVLLAVPRREQYF. This chain connects TRBV7-5 to TRBJ2-7; the table's D gene call, TRBD2, was not cross checked with the DNA. TRBV7-5 is a known pseudogene. The CDR3 length is 17 residues.

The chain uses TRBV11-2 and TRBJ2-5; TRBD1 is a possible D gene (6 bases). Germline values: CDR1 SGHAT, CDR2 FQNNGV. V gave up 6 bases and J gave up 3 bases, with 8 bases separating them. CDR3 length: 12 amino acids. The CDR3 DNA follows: TGTGCCAGCAGAAGGACAGAAGAGACCCAGTACTTC. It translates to CASRRTEETQYF.

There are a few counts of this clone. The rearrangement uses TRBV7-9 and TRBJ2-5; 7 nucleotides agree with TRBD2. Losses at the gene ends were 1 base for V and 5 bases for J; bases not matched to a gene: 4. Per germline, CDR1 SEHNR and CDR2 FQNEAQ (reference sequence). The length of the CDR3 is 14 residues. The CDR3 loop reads CASSLGLALETQYF. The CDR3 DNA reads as TGTGCCAGCAGCTTAGGACTAGCTTTGGAGACCCAGTACTTC.

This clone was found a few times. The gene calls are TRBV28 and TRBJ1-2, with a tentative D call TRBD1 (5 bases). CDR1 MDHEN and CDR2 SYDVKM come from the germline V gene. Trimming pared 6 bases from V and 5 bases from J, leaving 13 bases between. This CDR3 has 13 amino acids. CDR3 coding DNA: TGTGCCAGCAGCCCACAGACAGTTTATGGCTACACCTTC. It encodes CASSPQTVYGYTF.